This TCR beta chain was recorded in a study of cytomegalovirus exposure and HLA in healthy donors. Whole-study context: Out of fewer than 500 genotyped donors, roughly 83% belonged to the Caucasian-associated ancestry cluster.

CDR3 length equals 13 residues. The V segment lost 3 bases and the J segment 4 bases; nucleotides outside the gene matches: 5. The germline CDR1 and CDR2 sequences are GTSNPN and SVGIG (reference sequence). With 60 Vbeta and 13 Jbeta primers, the PCR was carried out. Generated by immunoSEQ multiplex PCR, the TCRdb table keeps only in-frame clones and is missing some. The data hold roughly 150,000 clones, with 82% observed a single time. The clonotype originates from a male donor in good health and CMV-seronegative. Sequencing was performed on PBMCs. The chain uses TRBV30 and TRBJ1-1; 7 bases match TRBD1. CDR3 residues: CAWRRQGSTEAFF. The CDR3 coding sequence is TGTGCCTGGAGGAGACAGGGAAGCACTGAAGCTTTCTTT.